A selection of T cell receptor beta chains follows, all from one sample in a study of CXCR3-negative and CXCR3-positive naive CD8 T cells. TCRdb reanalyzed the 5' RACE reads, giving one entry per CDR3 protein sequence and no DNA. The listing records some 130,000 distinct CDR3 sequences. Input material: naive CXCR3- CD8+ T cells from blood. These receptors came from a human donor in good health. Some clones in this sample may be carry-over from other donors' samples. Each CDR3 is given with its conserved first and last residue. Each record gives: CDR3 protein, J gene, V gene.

CASSLGGLALLHNEQFF,TRBJ2-1,TRBV14
CSVVMAQTSTDTQYF,TRBJ2-3,TRBV29-1
CASSMDSQNTEAFF,TRBJ1-1,TRBV19
CASSAGGIAFF,TRBJ1-1,TRBV7-9
CASSFPPTGFSTGELFF,TRBJ2-2,TRBV28
CASSLSWGSPAYEQYF,TRBJ2-7,TRBV27
CASSSDRGELFF,TRBJ1-4,TRBV12-3/TRBV12-4
CASRLGGVEQFF,TRBJ2-1,TRBV5-1
CASSYDPIAGGSYNEQFF,TRBJ2-1,TRBV6-2/TRBV6-3
CASRYGEANGYTF,TRBJ1-2,TRBV28
CASSLALGAYNEQFF,TRBJ2-1,TRBV7-6
CASSFGTGWDQPLHF,TRBJ1-5,TRBV28
CASSLGDRARSPLHF,TRBJ1-6,TRBV28